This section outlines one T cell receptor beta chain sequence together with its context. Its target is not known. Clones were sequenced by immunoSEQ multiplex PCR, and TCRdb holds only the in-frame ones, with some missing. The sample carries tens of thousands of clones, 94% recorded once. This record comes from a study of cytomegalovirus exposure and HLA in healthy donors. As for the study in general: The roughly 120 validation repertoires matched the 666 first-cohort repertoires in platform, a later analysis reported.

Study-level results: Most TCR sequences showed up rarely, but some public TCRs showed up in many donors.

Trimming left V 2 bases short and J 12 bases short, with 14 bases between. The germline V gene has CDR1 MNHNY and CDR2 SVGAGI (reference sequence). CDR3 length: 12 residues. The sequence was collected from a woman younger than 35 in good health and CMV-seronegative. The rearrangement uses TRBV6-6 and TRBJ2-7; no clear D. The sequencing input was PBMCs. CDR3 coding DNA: TGTGCCAGCAGTTACGGTAGTACAGCCCCGTACTTC. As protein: CASSYGSTAPYF.